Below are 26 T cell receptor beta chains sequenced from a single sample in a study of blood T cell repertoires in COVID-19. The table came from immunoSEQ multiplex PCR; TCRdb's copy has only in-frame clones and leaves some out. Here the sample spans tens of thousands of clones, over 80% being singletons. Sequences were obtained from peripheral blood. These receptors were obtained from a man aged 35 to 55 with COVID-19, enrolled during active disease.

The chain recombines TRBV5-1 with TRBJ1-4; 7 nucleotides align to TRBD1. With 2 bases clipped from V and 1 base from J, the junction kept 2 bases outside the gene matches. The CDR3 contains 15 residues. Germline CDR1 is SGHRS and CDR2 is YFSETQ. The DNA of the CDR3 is TGCGCCAGCAGCTTAGGGACAGTAACTAATGAAAAACTGTTTTTT. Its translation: CASSLGTVTNEKLFF.

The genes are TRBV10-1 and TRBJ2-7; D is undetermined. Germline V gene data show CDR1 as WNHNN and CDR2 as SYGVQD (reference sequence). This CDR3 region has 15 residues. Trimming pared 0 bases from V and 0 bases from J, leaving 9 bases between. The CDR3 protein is CASSESSVPSYEQYF. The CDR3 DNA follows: TGCGCCAGCAGTGAGTCAAGCGTCCCCTCCTACGAGCAGTACTTC.

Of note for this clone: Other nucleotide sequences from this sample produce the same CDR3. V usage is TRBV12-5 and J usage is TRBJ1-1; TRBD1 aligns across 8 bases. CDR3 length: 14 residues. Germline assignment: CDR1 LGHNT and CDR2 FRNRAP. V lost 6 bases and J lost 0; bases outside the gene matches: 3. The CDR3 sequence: CASGQGGLNTEAFF. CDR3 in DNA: TGTGCTAGTGGACAGGGGGGATTGAACACTGAAGCTTTCTTT.

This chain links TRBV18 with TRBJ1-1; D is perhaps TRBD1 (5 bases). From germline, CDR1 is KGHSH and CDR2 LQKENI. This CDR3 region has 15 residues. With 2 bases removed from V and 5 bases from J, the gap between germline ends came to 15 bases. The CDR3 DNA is TGTGCCAGCTCACCATTAAGGGGTCCCGCAACTGAAGCTTTCTTT. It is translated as CASSPLRGPATEAFF.

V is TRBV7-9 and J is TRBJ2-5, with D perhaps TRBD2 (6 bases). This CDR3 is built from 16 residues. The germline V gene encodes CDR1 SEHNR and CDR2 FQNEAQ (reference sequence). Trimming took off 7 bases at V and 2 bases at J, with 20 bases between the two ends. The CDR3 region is CASITLSGVGQETQYF. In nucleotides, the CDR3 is TGTGCCAGCATCACCCTCTCGGGGGTGGGACAAGAGACCCAGTACTTC.

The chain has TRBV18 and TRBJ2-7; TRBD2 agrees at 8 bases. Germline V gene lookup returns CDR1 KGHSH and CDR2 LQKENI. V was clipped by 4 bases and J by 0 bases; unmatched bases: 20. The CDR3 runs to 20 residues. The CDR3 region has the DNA TGTGCCAGCTCACGGTCGTGGGAAGCGGGGGCTGGGATGACCTCCTACGAGCAGTACTTC. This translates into CASSRSWEAGAGMTSYEQYF. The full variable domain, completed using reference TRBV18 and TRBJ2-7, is NAGVMQNPRHLVRRRGQEARLRCSPMKGHSHVYWYRQLPEEGLKFMVYLQKENIIDESGMPKERFSAEFPKEGPSILRIQQVVRGDSAAYFCASSRSWEAGAGMTSYEQYFGPGTRLTVT.

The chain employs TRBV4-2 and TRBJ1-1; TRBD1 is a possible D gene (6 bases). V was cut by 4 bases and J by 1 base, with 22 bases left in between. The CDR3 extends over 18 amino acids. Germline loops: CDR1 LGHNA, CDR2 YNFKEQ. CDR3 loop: CASSPGIYRVGGNTEAFF. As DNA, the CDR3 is TGTGCCAGCAGCCCCGGGATATACAGGGTAGGGGGGAACACTGAAGCTTTCTTT.

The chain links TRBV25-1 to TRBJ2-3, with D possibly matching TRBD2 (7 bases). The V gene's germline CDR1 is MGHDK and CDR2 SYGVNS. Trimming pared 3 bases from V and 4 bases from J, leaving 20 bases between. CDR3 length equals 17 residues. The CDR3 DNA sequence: TGTGCCAGCAGTGATCCCACGTCGGGGGGCAGCGCAGATACGCAGTATTTT. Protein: CASSDPTSGGSADTQYF.

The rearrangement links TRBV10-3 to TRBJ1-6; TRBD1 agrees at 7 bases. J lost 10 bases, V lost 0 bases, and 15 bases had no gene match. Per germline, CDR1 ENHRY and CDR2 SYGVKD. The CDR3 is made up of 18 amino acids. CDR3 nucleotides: TGTGCCATCAGTGAGTCTGCGGCAGGGGCCCTGACAGGGTCACCCCTCCACTTT. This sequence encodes CAISESAAGALTGSPLHF.

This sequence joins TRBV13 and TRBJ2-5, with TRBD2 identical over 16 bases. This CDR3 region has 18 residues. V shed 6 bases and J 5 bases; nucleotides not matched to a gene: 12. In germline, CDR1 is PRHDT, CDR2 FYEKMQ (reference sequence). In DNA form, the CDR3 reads TGTGCCAGCAGTAACGAGGGGGGACTAGCGGGAGGGGACGAGACCCAGTACTTC. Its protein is CASSNEGGLAGGDETQYF.

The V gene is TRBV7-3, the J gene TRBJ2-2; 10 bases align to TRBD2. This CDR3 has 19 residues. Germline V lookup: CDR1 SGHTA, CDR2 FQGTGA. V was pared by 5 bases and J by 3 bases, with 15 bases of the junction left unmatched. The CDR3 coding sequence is TGTGCCAGCAGCCCATCCCGGTTAGCGGGAGGTCCTGACACCGGGGAGCTGTTTTTT. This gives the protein CASSPSRLAGGPDTGELFF.

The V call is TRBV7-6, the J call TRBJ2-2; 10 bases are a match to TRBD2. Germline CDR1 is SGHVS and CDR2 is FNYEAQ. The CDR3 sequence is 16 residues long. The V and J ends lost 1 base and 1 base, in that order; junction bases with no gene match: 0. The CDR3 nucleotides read TGTGCCAGCAGCTTAGGGACTAGCGGGAACACCGGGGAGCTGTTTTTT. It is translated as CASSLGTSGNTGELFF.

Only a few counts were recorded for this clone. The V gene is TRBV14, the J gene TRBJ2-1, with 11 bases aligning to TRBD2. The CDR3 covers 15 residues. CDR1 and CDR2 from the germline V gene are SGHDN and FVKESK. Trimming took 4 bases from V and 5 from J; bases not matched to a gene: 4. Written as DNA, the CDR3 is TGTGCCAGCAGCCTCAGACTAGCGGGAAACAATGAGCAGTTCTTC. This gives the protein CASSLRLAGNNEQFF.

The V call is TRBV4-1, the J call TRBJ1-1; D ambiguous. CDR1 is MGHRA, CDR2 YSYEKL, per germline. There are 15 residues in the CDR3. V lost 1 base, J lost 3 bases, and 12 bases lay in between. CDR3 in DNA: TGCGCCAGCAGCCAAGTTGCGGGATACGACACTGAAGCTTTCTTT. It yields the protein CASSQVAGYDTEAFF.

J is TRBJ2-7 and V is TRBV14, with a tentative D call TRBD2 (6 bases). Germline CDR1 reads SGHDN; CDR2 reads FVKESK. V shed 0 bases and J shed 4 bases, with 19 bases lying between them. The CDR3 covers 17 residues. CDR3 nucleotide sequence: TGTGCCAGCAGCCAAGAGGGTGGGGGGAGGAGGACTTACGAGCAGTACTTC. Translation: CASSQEGGGRRTYEQYF.

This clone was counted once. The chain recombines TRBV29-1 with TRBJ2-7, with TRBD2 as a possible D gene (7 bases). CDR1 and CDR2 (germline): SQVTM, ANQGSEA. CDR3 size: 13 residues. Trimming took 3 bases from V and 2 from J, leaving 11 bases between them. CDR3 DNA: TGCAGCGTTGATCGGGGGGCCACCTACGAGCAGTACTTC. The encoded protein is CSVDRGATYEQYF.

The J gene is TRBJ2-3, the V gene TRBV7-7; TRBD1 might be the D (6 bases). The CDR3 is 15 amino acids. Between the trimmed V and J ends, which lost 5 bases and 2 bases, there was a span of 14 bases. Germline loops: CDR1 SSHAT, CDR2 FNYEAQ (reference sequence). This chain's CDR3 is CASSPTGPPTDTQYF. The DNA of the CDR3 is TGTGCCAGCAGCCCGACAGGTCCCCCCACAGATACGCAGTATTTT.

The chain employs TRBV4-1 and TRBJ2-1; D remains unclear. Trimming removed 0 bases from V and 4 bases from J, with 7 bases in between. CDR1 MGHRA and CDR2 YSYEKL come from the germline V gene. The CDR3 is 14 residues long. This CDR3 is CASSQDMAYNEQFF. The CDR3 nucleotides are TGCGCCAGCAGCCAAGATATGGCTTACAATGAGCAGTTCTTC.

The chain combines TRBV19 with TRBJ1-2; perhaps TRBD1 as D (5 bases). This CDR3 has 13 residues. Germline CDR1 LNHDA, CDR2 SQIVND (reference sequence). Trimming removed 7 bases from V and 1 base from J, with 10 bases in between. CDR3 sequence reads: CASTQGINYGYTF. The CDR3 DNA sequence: TGTGCCAGTACTCAGGGTATTAACTATGGCTACACCTTC.

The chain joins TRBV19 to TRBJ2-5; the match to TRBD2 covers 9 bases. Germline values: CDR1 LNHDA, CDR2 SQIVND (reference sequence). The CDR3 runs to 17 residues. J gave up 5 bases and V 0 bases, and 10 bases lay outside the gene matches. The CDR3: CASSIDTSGWGRETQYF. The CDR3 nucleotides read TGTGCCAGTAGTATAGACACTAGCGGGTGGGGGAGGGAGACCCAGTACTTC.

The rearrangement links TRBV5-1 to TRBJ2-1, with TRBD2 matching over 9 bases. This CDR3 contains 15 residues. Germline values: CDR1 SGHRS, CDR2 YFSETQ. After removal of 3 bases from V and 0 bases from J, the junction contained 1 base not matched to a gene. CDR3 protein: CASSSSGTSYNEQFF. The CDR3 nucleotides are TGCGCCAGCAGCTCTAGCGGGACCTCCTACAATGAGCAGTTCTTC.

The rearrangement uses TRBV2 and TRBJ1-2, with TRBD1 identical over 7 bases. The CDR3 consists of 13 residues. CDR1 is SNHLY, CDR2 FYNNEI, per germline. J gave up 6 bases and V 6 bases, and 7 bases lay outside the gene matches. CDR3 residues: CASRLQGFDGYTF. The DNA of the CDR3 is TGTGCCAGCAGATTACAGGGGTTTGATGGCTACACCTTC.

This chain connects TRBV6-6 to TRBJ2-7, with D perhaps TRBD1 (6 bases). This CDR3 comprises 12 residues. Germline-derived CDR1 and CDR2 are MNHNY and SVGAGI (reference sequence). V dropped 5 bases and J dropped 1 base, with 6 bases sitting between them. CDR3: CASSRGSYEQYF. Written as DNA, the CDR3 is TGTGCCAGCAGTAGGGGGTCCTACGAGCAGTACTTC.

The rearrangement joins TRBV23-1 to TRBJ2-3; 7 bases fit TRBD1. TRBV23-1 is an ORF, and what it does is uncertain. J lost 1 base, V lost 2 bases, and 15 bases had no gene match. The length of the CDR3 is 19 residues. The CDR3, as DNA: TGCGCCAGCAGTCAAAACCCTCCCCCAGGGGGAAAAGGCACAGATACGCAGTATTTT. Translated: CASSQNPPPGGKGTDTQYF.

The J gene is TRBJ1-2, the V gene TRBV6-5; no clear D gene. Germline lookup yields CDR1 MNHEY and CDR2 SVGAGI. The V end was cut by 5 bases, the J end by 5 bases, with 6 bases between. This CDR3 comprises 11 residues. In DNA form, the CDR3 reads TGTGCCAGCAGTCCCGGGTATGGCTACACCTTC. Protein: CASSPGYGYTF.

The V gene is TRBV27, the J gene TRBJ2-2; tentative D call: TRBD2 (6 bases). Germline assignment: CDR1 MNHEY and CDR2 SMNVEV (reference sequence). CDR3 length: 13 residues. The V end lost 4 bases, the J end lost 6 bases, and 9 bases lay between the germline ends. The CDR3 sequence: CASSSTGAGELFF. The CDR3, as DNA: TGTGCCAGCAGTTCCACGGGGGCCGGGGAGCTGTTTTTT.